This T cell receptor beta chain was obtained from a study of cytomegalovirus exposure and HLA in healthy donors. Points from the study as a whole: For TCR beta chains, V- and J-gene trimming was later linked to a missense DCLRE1C variant. Reports state that TCR beta sequences accurately predicted most subjects' HLA-A and HLA-B alleles. The classifier reportedly diagnosed cytomegalovirus status with high specificity and sensitivity.

This CDR3 has 14 amino acids. Germline CDR1 reads LNHDA; CDR2 reads SQIVND (reference sequence). The ends lost 6 bases at V and 0 bases at J; junction bases unmatched: 4. 60 Vbeta and 13 Jbeta primers were used in PCR. The table came from immunoSEQ multiplex PCR; TCRdb's copy has only in-frame clones and leaves some out. The data show about 190,000 clones, roughly four fifths seen once. In its sample, this clone was seen once. The antigen remains unidentified. Although they were nominally healthy when sampled, donors likely had unrecorded immune exposures. The V gene is TRBV19, the J gene TRBJ1-1, with 7 bases aligning to TRBD1. Input material: PBMCs. The sequence came from a woman younger than 30 in good health and CMV-seronegative. CDR3 residues: CASRPGTVNTEAFF. As DNA, the CDR3 is TGTGCCAGTAGGCCAGGGACAGTGAACACTGAAGCTTTCTTT. Looking up the rest from reference TRBV19 and TRBJ1-1 gives the full variable domain: DGGITQSPKYLFRKEGQNVTLSCEQNLNHDAMYWYRQDPGQGLRLIYYSQIVNDFQKGDIAEGYSVSREKKESFPLTVTSAQKNPTAFYLCASRPGTVNTEAFFGQGTRLTVV.